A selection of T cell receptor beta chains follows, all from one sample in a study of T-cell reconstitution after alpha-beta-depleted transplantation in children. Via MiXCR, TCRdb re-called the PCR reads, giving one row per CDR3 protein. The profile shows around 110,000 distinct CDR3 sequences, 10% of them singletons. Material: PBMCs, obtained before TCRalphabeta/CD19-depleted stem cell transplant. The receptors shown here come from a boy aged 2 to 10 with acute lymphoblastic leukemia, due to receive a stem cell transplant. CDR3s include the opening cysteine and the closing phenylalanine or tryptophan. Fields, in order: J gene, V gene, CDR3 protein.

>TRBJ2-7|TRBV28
CATESPGTGDSYEQYF
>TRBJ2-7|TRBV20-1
CSARVAGGPSGQKYEQYF
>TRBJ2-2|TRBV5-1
CASSTRTAGGYRELFF
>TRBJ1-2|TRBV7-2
CASSPLQGNMKTF
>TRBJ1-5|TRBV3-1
CASSQGQGAGQPQHF
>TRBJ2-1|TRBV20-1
CSGWVRYNEQFF
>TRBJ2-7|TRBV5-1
CASSLEGSGVVSSYEQYF
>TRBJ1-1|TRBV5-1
CASSSLVQGPAFF
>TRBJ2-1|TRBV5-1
CASSLALGGAYNEQFF
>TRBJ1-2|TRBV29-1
CSVEERKGYTF
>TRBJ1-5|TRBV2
CASSGGQNNQPQHF
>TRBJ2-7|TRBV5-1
CASSLGTANYEQYF